These 8 T cell receptor beta chains share one sample of origin, sequenced in a study of shared clonotypes between healthy human individuals. The repertoire was sequenced with immunoSEQ multiplex PCR; TCRdb's copy has only in-frame clones and lacks some. The data hold 500,000 to 550,000 clones, with about 96% observed a single time. Material: naive CD4+ T cells sorted from blood. Subset meaning: CD45RA+ positively selected. All receptors derive from a woman in her 30s in good health.

The chain uses TRBV6-1 and TRBJ1-2, with D uncertain. The germline V and J ends were trimmed by 2 bases and 8 bases, with 15 bases remaining between them. The CDR3 is 14 amino acids. Germline V gives CDR1 MNHNS, CDR2 SASEGT. CDR3: CASSELVPALGYTF. CDR3 DNA: TGTGCCAGCAGTGAATTGGTGCCCGCCCTCGGCTACACCTTC.

DNA of the CDR3: TGTGCCAGCGGGGTACAGGGGGCTCCCTACGAGCAGTACTTC. Its translation: CASGVQGAPYEQYF. The chain employs TRBV5-4 and TRBJ2-7; 9 bases align to TRBD1. From germline, CDR1 is SGHNT and CDR2 YYREEE (reference sequence). The CDR3 totals 14 residues. V was pared by 7 bases and J by 2 bases, with 7 bases of the junction left unmatched.

This chain joins TRBV4-2 and TRBJ1-3; 7 nucleotides align to TRBD1. The CDR3 runs to 15 residues. The junction had 6 bases not matched to a gene; V was cut back by 4 bases and J by 3 bases. Germline lookup yields CDR1 LGHNA and CDR2 YNFKEQ. Written as DNA, the CDR3 is TGTGCCAGCAGCCGGCAGGGGGGGTTTGGAAACACCATATATTTT. Translation: CASSRQGGFGNTIYF.

V usage is TRBV6-6 and J usage is TRBJ2-2; D may match TRBD1 or TRBD2 (5 bases each). The V gene's germline CDR1 is MNHNY and CDR2 SVGAGI (reference sequence). Trimming took off 7 bases at V and 0 bases at J, with 12 bases between the two ends. The CDR3 runs 15 residues. CDR3 loop: CASTGDGANTGELFF. The CDR3 DNA follows: TGTGCCAGCACTGGGGACGGAGCGAACACCGGGGAGCTGTTTTTT.

The V and J genes are TRBV4-1 and TRBJ2-5; D is possibly TRBD1 or TRBD2 (5 bases each). This CDR3 is built from 16 residues. Germline CDR1 reads MGHRA; CDR2 reads YSYEKL. The germline V and J ends were trimmed by 5 bases and 5 bases, with 21 bases remaining between them. The CDR3 loop is CASSLRTLGRSETQYF. The CDR3 bases are TGCGCCAGCAGCTTGAGGACTTTGGGGCGGTCGGAGACCCAGTACTTC.

The chain links TRBV5-1 to TRBJ1-4; the D is unclear. The CDR3 is made up of 15 amino acids. V gave up 0 bases and J gave up 7 bases, with 13 bases separating them. Per the germline V gene, CDR1 is SGHRS and CDR2 is YFSETQ. In nucleotides, the CDR3 is TGCGCCAGCAGCTTGGTGGGTTCCGCGGGTGAAAAACTGTTTTTT. Amino acid sequence: CASSLVGSAGEKLFF.

The chain carries TRBV5-4 and TRBJ1-1; D is undetermined. The CDR3 extends over 13 amino acids. Germline CDR1 and CDR2: SGHNT and YYREEE (reference sequence). V was trimmed by 9 bases and J by 1 base, leaving 13 bases between them. The CDR3 is CAIQHTKNTEAFF. CDR3 bases: TGTGCCATCCAACATACAAAGAACACTGAAGCTTTCTTT.

The chain carries TRBV7-2 and TRBJ2-7; 9 bases fit TRBD1. The ends lost 5 bases at V and 3 bases at J; junction bases unmatched: 11. Germline assignment: CDR1 SGHTA and CDR2 FQGNSA. The CDR3 has 16 residues. The DNA of the CDR3 is TGTGCCAGCAGCCGGAGCCCGGGACAGGGCCACTACGAGCAGTACTTC. Protein product: CASSRSPGQGHYEQYF.